Shown below are 30 T cell receptor beta chains from a single sample sequenced in a study of PD-L1 blockade in urothelial cancer. Sequenced by immunoSEQ multiplex PCR; TCRdb stores in-frame clones only, minus some. The sample has roughly 87,000 clones, 89% seen once; the top ten hold roughly 0.99%. Time point indicated: pretreatment peripheral blood. The specimen was PBMCs, collected around atezolizumab (anti-PD-L1) treatment. The receptors originated from a woman older than 75 with urothelial cancer.

V and J are TRBV27 and TRBJ2-2, with 12 positions matching TRBD1. Germline-derived CDR1 and CDR2 are MNHEY and SMNVEV (reference sequence). This CDR3 spans 16 amino acids. Germline trimming cut 6 bases from V and 6 bases from J; bases unmatched to any gene: 8. CDR3 protein: CASRPNRDRGPGELFF. DNA for the CDR3: TGTGCCAGCAGACCCAACCGGGACAGGGGGCCCGGGGAGCTGTTTTTT.

The chain links TRBV7-3 to TRBJ2-7; 8 bases line up with TRBD1. From germline, CDR1 is SGHTA and CDR2 FQGTGA. There are 17 residues in the CDR3. V was clipped by 0 bases and J by 5 bases; unmatched bases: 12. CDR3 in amino acids: CASSLTSGQGALNEQYF. CDR3 DNA: TGTGCCAGCAGCTTAACAAGCGGGCAGGGGGCTCTGAACGAGCAGTACTTC.

The chain couples TRBV6-1 to TRBJ2-7, with D hard to call. Trimming pared 5 bases from V and 2 bases from J, leaving 16 bases between. This CDR3 has 15 amino acids. CDR1 and CDR2 from the germline V gene are MNHNS and SASEGT. CDR3 nucleotides: TGTGCCAGCAGTACCACAGACATCCCTCCCTACGAGCAGTACTTC. Protein sequence: CASSTTDIPPYEQYF.

This sequence joins TRBV19 and TRBJ2-3, with 11 bases aligning to TRBD2. V was pared by 5 bases and J by 4 bases, with 5 bases of the junction left unmatched. Looked up from germline, CDR1 is LNHDA and CDR2 is SQIVND (reference sequence). This CDR3 spans 15 amino acids. The CDR3 loop reads CASSPPGLAADTQYF. The DNA of the CDR3 is TGTGCCAGTAGTCCTCCGGGACTAGCGGCAGATACGCAGTATTTT.

The chain links TRBV5-4 to TRBJ1-1, with a tentative D call TRBD1 (6 bases). Germline V lookup: CDR1 SGHNT, CDR2 YYREEE (reference sequence). V was pared by 0 bases and J by 6 bases, with 15 bases between. The CDR3 spans 15 residues. The CDR3 sequence is CASSLAGTRRAEAFF. The CDR3 DNA follows: TGTGCCAGCAGCTTGGCCGGGACAAGACGGGCTGAAGCTTTCTTT.

This chain links TRBV5-6 with TRBJ2-2; TRBD1 agrees at 7 bases. The CDR3 covers 14 residues. V trimming: 9 bases; J trimming: 3 bases; junction bases outside the gene matches: 8. In germline, CDR1 is SGHDT, CDR2 YYEEEE. CDR3 DNA sequence: TGTGCCACCTCCAGGGGGTGGGACACCGGGGAGCTGTTTTTT. Residues: CATSRGWDTGELFF. Using reference TRBV5-6 and TRBJ2-2 for the parts outside the CDR3, the full variable domain is DAGVTQSPTHLIKTRGQQVTLRCSPKSGHDTVSWYQQALGQGPQFIFQYYEEEERQRGNFPDRFSGHQFPNYSSELNVNALLLGDSALYLCATSRGWDTGELFFGEGSRLTVL.

The chain is built from TRBV14 and TRBJ2-5; 10 nucleotides agree with TRBD2. There are 15 residues in the CDR3. The trim removed 0 bases at V and 8 bases at J, leaving 6 bases unmatched. The V gene's germline CDR1 is SGHDN and CDR2 FVKESK. The CDR3 region is CASSQDGTSDRTQYF. CDR3 bases: TGTGCCAGCAGCCAAGACGGGACTAGCGACCGTACCCAGTACTTC.

V gene TRBV19 combines with J gene TRBJ2-2; the match to TRBD2 covers 9 bases. The V and J ends lost 6 bases and 6 bases, in that order; junction bases with no gene match: 8. The germline gives CDR1 LNHDA, CDR2 SQIVND (reference sequence). The CDR3 has 15 amino acids. CDR3 DNA: TGTGCCAGTAGACTTATAGCGGGAGTGGCCGGGGAGCTGTTTTTT. Its translation: CASRLIAGVAGELFF.

J is TRBJ2-4 and V is TRBV5-4; 11 nucleotides align to TRBD1. This CDR3 has 16 residues. V dropped 4 bases and J dropped 5; count of bases not matched to a gene: 8. Germline V lookup: CDR1 SGHNT, CDR2 YYREEE (reference sequence). In DNA, the CDR3 is TGTGCCAGCAGCCAAGGGACAGGGGGTGGAGAAAACATTCAGTACTTC. Protein product: CASSQGTGGGENIQYF. The variable domain in full, with the rest retrieved from reference TRBV5-4 and TRBJ2-4, is ETGVTQSPTHLIKTRGQQVTLRCSSQSGHNTVSWYQQALGQGPQFIFQYYREEENGRGNFPPRFSGLQFPNYSSELNVNALELDDSALYLCASSQGTGGGENIQYFGAGTRLSVL.

The rearrangement joins TRBV7-9 to TRBJ1-1, with 7 bases identical to TRBD1. CDR3 length equals 14 residues. After removal of 7 bases from V and 1 base from J, the junction contained 6 bases not matched to a gene. CDR1 and CDR2 (germline): SEHNR, FQNEAQ (reference sequence). CDR3 coding DNA: TGTGCCAGCACCCCGGGACAGAAGAACACTGAAGCTTTCTTT. Residues: CASTPGQKNTEAFF.

V and J are TRBV28 and TRBJ1-5; possible D gene TRBD1, 5 bases. Trimming pared 5 bases from V and 7 bases from J, leaving 18 bases between. Looked up from germline, CDR1 is MDHEN and CDR2 is SYDVKM. CDR3 size: 15 residues. In DNA, the CDR3 is TGTGCCAGCAGTACCTTCCGGGGGGGACCACAGCCCCAGCATTTT. Its protein product is CASSTFRGGPQPQHF.

The chain recombines TRBV6-1 with TRBJ1-5, with TRBD1 identical over 7 bases. Germline lookup yields CDR1 MNHNS and CDR2 SASEGT. CDR3 length: 15 residues. The junction had 8 bases not matched to a gene; V was cut back by 5 bases and J by 4 bases. CDR3 amino acids: CASSQTRQGNQPQHF. CDR3 sequence (DNA): TGTGCCAGCAGTCAAACGCGACAGGGAAATCAGCCCCAGCATTTT.

The chain has TRBV10-2 and TRBJ1-2; D is unclear. V lost 3 bases, J lost 7 bases, and 9 bases lay in between. The CDR3 sequence is 12 residues long. CDR1 and CDR2 (germline): WSHSY, SAAADI. The CDR3 protein is CASSEVEAGYTF. The CDR3 DNA sequence: TGCGCCAGCAGTGAAGTAGAGGCTGGCTACACCTTC.

This chain uses TRBV5-6 with TRBJ2-6, with a tentative D call TRBD1 (6 bases). V was cut by 2 bases and J by 2 bases, with 11 bases left in between. In germline, CDR1 is SGHDT, CDR2 YYEEEE. This CDR3 has 16 amino acids. In nucleotides, the CDR3 is TGTGCCAGCAGCTTTACAGGGAACCCTGGGGCCAACGTCCTGACTTTC. This encodes CASSFTGNPGANVLTF.

This clone was found once. This rearrangement joins TRBV6-6 to TRBJ2-2; D is uncertain. Germline CDR1 is MNHNY and CDR2 is SVGAGI (reference sequence). Trimming took off 7 bases at V and 5 bases at J, with 8 bases between the two ends. The CDR3 covers 12 residues. The CDR3 DNA sequence: TGTGCCAGCACCGACGGGACCGGGGAGCTGTTTTTT. It encodes CASTDGTGELFF.

V is TRBV6-4 and J is TRBJ1-2; D possibly corresponds to TRBD1 (6 bases). Germline CDR1 MRHNA, CDR2 SNTAGT. There are 15 residues in the CDR3. V was pared by 8 bases and J by 1 base, with 17 bases between. The CDR3 region has the DNA TGTGCCAGCCTTCTAAACGGGACACGTAACTATGGCTACACCTTC. It codes for CASLLNGTRNYGYTF.

The chain couples TRBV5-8 to TRBJ2-3, with D unclear. The CDR3 sequence is 12 residues long. CDR1 is SGHTS and CDR2 is YDEGEE in the germline V gene. With 0 bases removed from V and 6 bases from J, the gap between germline ends came to 5 bases. The CDR3 loop reads CASSLVRDTQYF. DNA of the CDR3: TGTGCCAGCAGCTTGGTTCGGGATACGCAGTATTTT.

The J gene is TRBJ2-2, the V gene TRBV18, with unresolved D. Germline CDR1 KGHSH, CDR2 LQKENI. The CDR3 length is 15 residues. Trimming took off 1 base at V and 0 bases at J, with 6 bases between the two ends. CDR3 bases: TGTGCCAGCTCACCACGGGCCACGAACACCGGGGAGCTGTTTTTT. It is translated as CASSPRATNTGELFF.

This rearrangement joins TRBV30 to TRBJ2-3, with 13 bases lining up with TRBD2. The CDR3 consists of 18 residues. Trimming cost V 1 base and J 0 bases; bases outside gene matches: 7. Per germline, CDR1 GTSNPN and CDR2 SVGIG (reference sequence). The CDR3 is CAWSALAGGPLSTDTQYF. Here the CDR3 DNA reads TGTGCCTGGAGTGCACTAGCGGGAGGGCCTCTTAGCACAGATACGCAGTATTTT.

The chain is built from TRBV7-9 and TRBJ1-4, with TRBD1 as a possible D gene (5 bases). This CDR3 has 14 amino acids. Between the trimmed V and J ends, which lost 5 bases and 8 bases, there was a span of 15 bases. Germline CDR1 SEHNR, CDR2 FQNEAQ (reference sequence). CDR3 nucleotides: TGTGCCAGCAGCCCGAGCGGGGGTGGCGAAAAACTGTTTTTT. Translating gives CASSPSGGGEKLFF.

The rearrangement joins TRBV30 to TRBJ1-1, with TRBD1 as a possible D gene (6 bases). The V and J ends lost 0 bases and 5 bases respectively, with 10 bases between them. Per the germline V gene, CDR1 is GTSNPN and CDR2 is SVGIG (reference sequence). The CDR3 is 13 residues long. As DNA, the CDR3 is TGTGCCTGGAGTGTACCAGGGGCGACTGAAGCTTTCTTT. Its protein product is CAWSVPGATEAFF.

The chain is built from TRBV6-1 and TRBJ1-5; D is unclear. Germline-derived CDR1 and CDR2 are MNHNS and SASEGT. Between the trimmed V and J ends, which lost 6 bases and 1 base, there was a span of 13 bases. This CDR3 contains 15 residues. CDR3 protein: CASRQTELSNQPQHF. The CDR3 DNA reads as TGTGCCAGCAGACAAACAGAACTGAGCAATCAGCCCCAGCATTTT.

The V call is TRBV6-5, the J call TRBJ2-7; 9 bases are a match to TRBD2. The length of the CDR3 is 15 residues. J gave up 7 bases and V 0 bases, and 7 bases lay outside the gene matches. CDR1 and CDR2 from the germline V gene are MNHEY and SVGAGI. In nucleotides, the CDR3 is TGTGCCAGCAGTTACTCTAGCGGGAGTGTCGGTGAGCAGTACTTC. It codes for CASSYSSGSVGEQYF.

The CDR3 coding sequence is TGTGCCAGCAGCCCGAGGACGGGGTCGGGAAACACCATATATTTT. Residues: CASSPRTGSGNTIYF. The rearrangement joins TRBV11-2 to TRBJ1-3; no reliable D call. V was clipped by 5 bases and J by 4 bases, with 15 bases between them. The germline CDR1 and CDR2 sequences are SGHAT and FQNNGV. This CDR3 region has 15 residues.

The chain combines TRBV28 with TRBJ2-1, with D possibly being TRBD2 (5 bases). Per the germline V gene, CDR1 is MDHEN and CDR2 is SYDVKM. The CDR3 is 12 residues long. Trimming stripped 5 bases from V and 12 bases from J, with 14 bases between. CDR3 residues: CASSLTPGVQFF. The DNA of the CDR3 is TGTGCCAGCAGTCTGACCCCCGGGGTGCAGTTCTTC.

V usage is TRBV11-1 and J usage is TRBJ2-1, with TRBD2 identical over 11 bases. V dropped 3 bases and J dropped 4; count of bases not matched to a gene: 2. The CDR3 runs 15 residues. Germline CDR1 is SGHAT and CDR2 is FQDESV (reference sequence). The CDR3 DNA is TGTGCCAGCAGCTTGCTAGCGGGAGGTTACAATGAGCAGTTCTTC. Amino acids: CASSLLAGGYNEQFF. The variable domain in full, with the rest retrieved from reference TRBV11-1 and TRBJ2-1, is EAEVAQSPRYKITEKSQAVAFWCDPISGHATLYWYRQILGQGPELLVQFQDESVVDDSQLPKDRFSAERLKGVDSTLKIQPAELGDSAMYLCASSLLAGGYNEQFFGPGTRLTVL.

The chain has TRBV5-1 and TRBJ1-2, with 7 bases aligning to TRBD1. Germline V gene data show CDR1 as SGHRS and CDR2 as YFSETQ. The CDR3 has 15 amino acids. Trimming cost V 4 bases and J 2 bases; bases outside gene matches: 8. DNA for the CDR3: TGCGCCAGCAGCCTTGATTGGACAGGAAACTATGGCTACACCTTC. It encodes CASSLDWTGNYGYTF.

The chain links TRBV11-2 to TRBJ2-1, with D possibly being TRBD2 (6 bases). The CDR3 length is 15 residues. Germline CDR1 SGHAT, CDR2 FQNNGV. Trimming stripped 1 base from V and 2 bases from J, with 9 bases between. Here the CDR3 DNA reads TGTGCCAGCAGCTTAGCGCGGGGCCCCTACAATGAGCAGTTCTTC. This translates into CASSLARGPYNEQFF.

In nucleotides, the CDR3 is TGTGCCAGCGGAACAGGGGGCGTCACTGAAGCTTTCTTT. Translating gives CASGTGGVTEAFF. This chain uses TRBV28 with TRBJ1-1, with 9 positions matching TRBD1. V lost 8 bases and J lost 4; bases outside the gene matches: 5. Germline-derived CDR1 and CDR2 are MDHEN and SYDVKM. The CDR3 sequence is 13 residues long. Drawing the rest from reference TRBV28 and TRBJ1-1, the complete variable domain is DVKVTQSSRYLVKRTGEKVFLECVQDMDHENMFWYRQDPGLGLRLIYFSYDVKMKEKGDIPEGYSVSREKKERFSLILESASTNQTSMYLCASGTGGVTEAFFGQGTRLTVV.

The table lists this clone with a count of one. This chain joins TRBV11-2 and TRBJ2-7; 7 nucleotides align to TRBD2. From germline, CDR1 is SGHAT and CDR2 FQNNGV. This CDR3 is built from 15 residues. The V segment lost 1 base and the J segment 2 bases; nucleotides outside the gene matches: 5. The CDR3 reads CASSLVGGGPYEQYF. The CDR3 coding sequence is TGTGCCAGCAGCTTAGTTGGCGGGGGACCCTACGAGCAGTACTTC. The whole variable domain, remainder taken from reference TRBV11-2 and TRBJ2-7, is EAGVAQSPRYKIIEKRQSVAFWCNPISGHATLYWYQQILGQGPKLLIQFQNNGVVDDSQLPKDRFSAERLKGVDSTLKIQPAKLEDSAVYLCASSLVGGGPYEQYFGPGTRLTVT.